This TCR beta chain is from a study of OX40 agonist ivuxolimab in advanced cancers. Across the whole study: Past anti-PD-1, anti-PD-L1 or anti-CTLA-4 therapy was accepted, and roughly 40% had received some.

Assay used: immunoSEQ multiplex PCR; TCRdb lists only in-frame clones, some missing. The data hold roughly 67,000 clones, with more than 85% observed a single time. The germline gives CDR1 SGHVS, CDR2 FNYEAQ. V was cut by 5 bases and J by 0 bases, with 5 bases left in between. The CDR3 spans 13 residues. The chain couples TRBV7-6 to TRBJ1-5; D is ambiguous. The source was CD4+ or CD8+ T cells sorted from blood, collected in a trial of the OX40 agonist ivuxolimab. The TCR comes from an adult with an advanced solid tumor such as melanoma, head and neck, liver or kidney cancer. CDR3 nucleotides: TGTGCCAGCAGCACTTATAGCAATCAGCCCCAGCATTTT. Protein sequence: CASSTYSNQPQHF.